This TCR beta chain was profiled in a study of T cells in Graves' hyperthyroidism and ophthalmopathy. Overall study context: The authors collected peripheral blood at initial diagnosis, before any treatment. Findings and caveats of the study: Peripheral blood also featured most of the thyroid clonotypes expanded above 0.001.

Trimming cost V 8 bases and J 5 bases, with 15 bases left between them. The CDR3 totals 13 residues. CDR1 MNHNS and CDR2 SASEGT come from the germline V gene. Remarks on this clonotype: Its antigen is as yet unknown.

Together with thyroid ultrasound, orbital computed tomography, serum thyroxine and TRAb, clinical symptoms were used for diagnoses. An approximately 9.4 ml volume of fresh peripheral blood provided the PBMCs. Amplification of TCR beta CDR3 regions used RNA as the template. The primer set for the first-round RT-PCR of the TCR CDR3 was HTBI. TCRdb re-called the multiplex PCR reads through MiXCR, storing one row per CDR3 protein. This sample has under 400,000 distinct CDR3 sequences, with just under 25% found just once. V gene TRBV6-1 combines with J gene TRBJ1-2; the D gene is possibly TRBD1 (5 bases). Sequencing was carried out using blood. This clonotype was sampled from a man aged 45-60 years with Graves' hyperthyroidism. The CDR3 DNA sequence: TGTGCCAGCCGAGAAACAGGCGAATATGGCTACACCTTC. It encodes CASRETGEYGYTF.